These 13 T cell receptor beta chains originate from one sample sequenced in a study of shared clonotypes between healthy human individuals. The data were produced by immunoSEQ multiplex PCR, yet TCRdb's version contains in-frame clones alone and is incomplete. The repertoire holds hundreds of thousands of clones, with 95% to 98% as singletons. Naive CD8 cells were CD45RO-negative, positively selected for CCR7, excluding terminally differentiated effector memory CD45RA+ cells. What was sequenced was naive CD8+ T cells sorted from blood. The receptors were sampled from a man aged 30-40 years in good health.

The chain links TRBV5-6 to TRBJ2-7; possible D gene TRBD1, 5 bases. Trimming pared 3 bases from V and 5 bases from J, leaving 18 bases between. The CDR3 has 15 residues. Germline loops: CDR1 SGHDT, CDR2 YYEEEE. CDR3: CASSSLNALGHEQYF. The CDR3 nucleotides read TGTGCCAGCAGCTCGCTCAATGCCTTGGGGCACGAGCAGTACTTC.

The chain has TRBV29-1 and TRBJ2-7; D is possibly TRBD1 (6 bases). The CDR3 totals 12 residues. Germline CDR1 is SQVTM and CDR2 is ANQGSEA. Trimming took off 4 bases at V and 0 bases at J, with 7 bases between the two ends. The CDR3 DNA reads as TGCAGCGTTGGACAGGACTCCTACGAGCAGTACTTC. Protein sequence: CSVGQDSYEQYF.

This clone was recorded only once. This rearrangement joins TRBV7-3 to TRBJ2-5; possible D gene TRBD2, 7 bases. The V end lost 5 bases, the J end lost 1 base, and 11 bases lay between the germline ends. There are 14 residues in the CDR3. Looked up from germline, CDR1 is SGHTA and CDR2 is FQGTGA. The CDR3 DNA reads TGTGCCAGCAGCCCCCGGGGGGCCCAAGAGACCCAGTACTTC. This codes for CASSPRGAQETQYF.

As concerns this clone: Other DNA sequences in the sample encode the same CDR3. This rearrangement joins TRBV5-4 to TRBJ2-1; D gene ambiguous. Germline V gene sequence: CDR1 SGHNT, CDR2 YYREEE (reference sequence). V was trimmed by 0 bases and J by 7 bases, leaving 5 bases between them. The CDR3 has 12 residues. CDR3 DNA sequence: TGTGCCAGCAGCTTGGCGACGAATGAGCAGTTCTTC. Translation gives CASSLATNEQFF.

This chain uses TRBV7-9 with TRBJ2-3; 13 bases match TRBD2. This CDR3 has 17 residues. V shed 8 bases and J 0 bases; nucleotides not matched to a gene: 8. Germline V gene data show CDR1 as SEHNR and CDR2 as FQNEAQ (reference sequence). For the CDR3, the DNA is TGTGCCAGCCGAGGGACTAGCGGGGACACTAGCACAGATACGCAGTATTTT. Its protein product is CASRGTSGDTSTDTQYF. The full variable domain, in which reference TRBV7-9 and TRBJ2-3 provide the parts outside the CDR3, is DTGVSQNPRHKITKRGQNVTFRCDPISEHNRLYWYRQTLGQGPEFLTYFQNEAQLEKSRLLSDRFSAERPKGSFSTLEIQRTEQGDSAMYLCASRGTSGDTSTDTQYFGPGTRLTVL.

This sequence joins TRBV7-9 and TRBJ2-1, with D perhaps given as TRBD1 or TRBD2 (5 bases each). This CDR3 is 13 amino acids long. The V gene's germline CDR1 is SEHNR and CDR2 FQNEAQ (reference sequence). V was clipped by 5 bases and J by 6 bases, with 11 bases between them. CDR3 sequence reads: CASSPGTGNEQFF. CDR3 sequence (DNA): TGTGCCAGCAGCCCCGGGACGGGCAATGAGCAGTTCTTC.

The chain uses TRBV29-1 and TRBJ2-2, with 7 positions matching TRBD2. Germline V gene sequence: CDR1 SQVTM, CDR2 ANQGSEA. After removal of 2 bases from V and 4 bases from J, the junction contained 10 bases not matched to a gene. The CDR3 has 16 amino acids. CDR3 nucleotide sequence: TGCAGCGTTGAAAGCCTGACGGGAGGCGGCACCGGGGAGCTGTTTTTT. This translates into CSVESLTGGGTGELFF.

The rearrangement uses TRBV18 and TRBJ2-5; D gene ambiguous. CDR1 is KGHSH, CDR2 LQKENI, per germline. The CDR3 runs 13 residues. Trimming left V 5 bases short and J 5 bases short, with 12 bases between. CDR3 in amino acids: CASSRHNSETQYF. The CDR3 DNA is TGTGCCAGCTCAAGACACAACAGCGAGACCCAGTACTTC.

The CDR3 loop reads CASSFDTPTYEQYF. DNA for the CDR3: TGCGCCAGCAGCTTTGATACACCAACCTACGAGCAGTACTTC. This chain links TRBV5-1 with TRBJ2-7; D is unclear. V was shortened by 2 bases and J by 2 bases, with 11 bases between the two germline ends. The CDR3 is 14 amino acids. The germline V gene encodes CDR1 SGHRS and CDR2 YFSETQ. Full variable domain (remainder filled in from reference TRBV5-1 and TRBJ2-7): KAGVTQTPRYLIKTRGQQVTLSCSPISGHRSVSWYQQTPGQGLQFLFEYFSETQRNKGNFPGRFSGRQFSNSRSEMNVSTLELGDSALYLCASSFDTPTYEQYFGPGTRLTVT.

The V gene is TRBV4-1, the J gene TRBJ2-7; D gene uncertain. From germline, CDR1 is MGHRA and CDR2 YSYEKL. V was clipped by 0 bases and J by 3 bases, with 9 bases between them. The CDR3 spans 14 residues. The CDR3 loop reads CASSQEPALYEQYF. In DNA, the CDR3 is TGCGCCAGCAGCCAAGAACCGGCCCTCTACGAGCAGTACTTC.

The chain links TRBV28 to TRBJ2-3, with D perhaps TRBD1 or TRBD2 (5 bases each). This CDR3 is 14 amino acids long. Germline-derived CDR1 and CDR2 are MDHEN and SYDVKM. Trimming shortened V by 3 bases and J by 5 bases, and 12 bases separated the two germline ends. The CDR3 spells CASSFPGTVDTQYF. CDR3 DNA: TGTGCCAGCAGTTTCCCCGGGACGGTAGATACGCAGTATTTT.

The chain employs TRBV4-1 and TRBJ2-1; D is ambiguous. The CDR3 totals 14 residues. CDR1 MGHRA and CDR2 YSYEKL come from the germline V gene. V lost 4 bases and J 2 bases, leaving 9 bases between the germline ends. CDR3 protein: CASSPRVAYNEQFF. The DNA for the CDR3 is TGCGCCAGCAGCCCTAGGGTGGCCTACAATGAGCAGTTCTTC.

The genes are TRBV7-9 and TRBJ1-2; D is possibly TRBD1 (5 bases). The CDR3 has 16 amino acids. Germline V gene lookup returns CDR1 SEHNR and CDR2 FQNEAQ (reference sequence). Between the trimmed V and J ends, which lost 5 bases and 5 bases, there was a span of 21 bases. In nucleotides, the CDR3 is TGTGCCAGCAGCCTTTCTAGGGAAGGGGCAGGGTATGGCTACACCTTC. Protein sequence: CASSLSREGAGYGYTF.